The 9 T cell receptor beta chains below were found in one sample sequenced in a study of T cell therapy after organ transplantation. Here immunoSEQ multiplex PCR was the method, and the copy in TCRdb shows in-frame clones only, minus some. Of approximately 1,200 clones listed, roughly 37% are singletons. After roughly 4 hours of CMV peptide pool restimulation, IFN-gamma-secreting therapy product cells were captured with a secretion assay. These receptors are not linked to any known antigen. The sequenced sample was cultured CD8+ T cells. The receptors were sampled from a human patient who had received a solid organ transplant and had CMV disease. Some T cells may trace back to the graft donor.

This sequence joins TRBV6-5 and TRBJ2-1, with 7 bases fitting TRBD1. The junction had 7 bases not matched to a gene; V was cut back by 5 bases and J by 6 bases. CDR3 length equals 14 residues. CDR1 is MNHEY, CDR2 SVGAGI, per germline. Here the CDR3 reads CASSLKTGFNEQFF. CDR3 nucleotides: TGTGCCAGCAGTCTCAAGACAGGGTTCAATGAGCAGTTCTTC.

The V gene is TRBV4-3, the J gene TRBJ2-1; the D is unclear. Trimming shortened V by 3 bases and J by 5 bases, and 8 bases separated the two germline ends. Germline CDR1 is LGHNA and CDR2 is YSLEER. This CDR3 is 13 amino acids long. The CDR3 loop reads CASSHTDNNEQFF. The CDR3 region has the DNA TGCGCCAGCAGCCACACGGATAACAATGAGCAGTTCTTC.

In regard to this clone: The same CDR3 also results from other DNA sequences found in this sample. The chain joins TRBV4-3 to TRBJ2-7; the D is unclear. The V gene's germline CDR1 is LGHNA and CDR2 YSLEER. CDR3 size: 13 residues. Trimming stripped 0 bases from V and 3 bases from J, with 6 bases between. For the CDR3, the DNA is TGCGCCAGCAGCCAAGAAAGGGACTACGAGCAGTACTTC. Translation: CASSQERDYEQYF.

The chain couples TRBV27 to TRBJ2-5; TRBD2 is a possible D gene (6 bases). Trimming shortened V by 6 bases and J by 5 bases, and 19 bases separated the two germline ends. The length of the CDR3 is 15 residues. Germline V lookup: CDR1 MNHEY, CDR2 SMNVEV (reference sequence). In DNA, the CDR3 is TGTGCCAGCAGCCCCTTCACGGGAGACATGGAGACCCAGTACTTC. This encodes CASSPFTGDMETQYF.

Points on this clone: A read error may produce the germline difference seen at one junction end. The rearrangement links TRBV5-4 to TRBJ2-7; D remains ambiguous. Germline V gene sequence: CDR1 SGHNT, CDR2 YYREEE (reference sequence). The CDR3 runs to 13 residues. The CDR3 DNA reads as TGCGCCAGCAGCCAAGAGGCAGAGCGCGAGCAGTACTTC. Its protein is CASSQEAEREQYF.

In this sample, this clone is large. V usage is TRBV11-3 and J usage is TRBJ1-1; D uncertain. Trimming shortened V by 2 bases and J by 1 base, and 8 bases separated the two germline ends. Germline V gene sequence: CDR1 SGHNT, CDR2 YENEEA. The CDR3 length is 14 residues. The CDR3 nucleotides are TGTGCCAGCAGCTTAAACGGTCCGAACACTGAAGCTTTCTTT. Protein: CASSLNGPNTEAFF. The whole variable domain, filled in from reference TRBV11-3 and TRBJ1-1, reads EAGVVQSPRYKIIEKKQPVAFWCNPISGHNTLYWYLQNLGQGPELLIRYENEEAVDDSQLPKDRFSAERLKGVDSTLKIQPAELGDSAVYLCASSLNGPNTEAFFGQGTRLTVV.

The CDR3 region is CAIAPFATNEKLFF. CDR3 coding DNA: TGTGCCATTGCCCCTTTTGCAACTAATGAAAAACTGTTTTTT. The V gene is TRBV28, the J gene TRBJ1-4; no clear D. V gave up 10 bases and J gave up 0 bases, with 12 bases separating them. The CDR3 is made up of 14 amino acids. Germline CDR1 reads MDHEN; CDR2 reads SYDVKM.

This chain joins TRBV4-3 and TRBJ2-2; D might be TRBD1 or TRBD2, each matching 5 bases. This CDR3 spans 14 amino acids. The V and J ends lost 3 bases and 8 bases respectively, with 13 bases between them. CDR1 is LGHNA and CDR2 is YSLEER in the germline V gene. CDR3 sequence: CASSHGDVGGELFF. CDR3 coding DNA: TGCGCCAGCAGCCATGGGGACGTTGGAGGGGAGCTGTTTTTT.

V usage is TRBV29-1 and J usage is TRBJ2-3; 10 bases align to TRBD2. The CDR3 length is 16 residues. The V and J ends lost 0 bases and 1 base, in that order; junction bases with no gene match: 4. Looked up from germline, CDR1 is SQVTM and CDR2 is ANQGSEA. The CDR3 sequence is CSVEDDTSGGTDTQYF. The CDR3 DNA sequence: TGCAGCGTTGAAGATGATACTAGCGGGGGCACAGATACGCAGTATTTT.